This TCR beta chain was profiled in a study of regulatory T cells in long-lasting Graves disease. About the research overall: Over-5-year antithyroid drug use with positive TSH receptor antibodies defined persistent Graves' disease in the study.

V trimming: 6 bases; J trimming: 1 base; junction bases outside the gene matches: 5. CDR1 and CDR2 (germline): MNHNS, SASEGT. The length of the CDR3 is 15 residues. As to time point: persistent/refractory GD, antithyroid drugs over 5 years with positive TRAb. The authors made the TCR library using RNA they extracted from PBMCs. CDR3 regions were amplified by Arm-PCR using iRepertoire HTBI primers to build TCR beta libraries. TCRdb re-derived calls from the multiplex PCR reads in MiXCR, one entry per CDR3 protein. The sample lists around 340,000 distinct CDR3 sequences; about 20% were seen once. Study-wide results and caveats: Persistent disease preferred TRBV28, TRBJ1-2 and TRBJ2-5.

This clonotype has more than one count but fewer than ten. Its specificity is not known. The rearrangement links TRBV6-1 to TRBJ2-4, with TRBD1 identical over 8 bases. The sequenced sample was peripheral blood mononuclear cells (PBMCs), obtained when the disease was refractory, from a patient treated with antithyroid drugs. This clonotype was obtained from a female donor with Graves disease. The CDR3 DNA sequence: TGTGCCAGCAGATGGACAGGGCCGGCCAAAAACATTCAGTACTTC. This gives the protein CASRWTGPAKNIQYF.